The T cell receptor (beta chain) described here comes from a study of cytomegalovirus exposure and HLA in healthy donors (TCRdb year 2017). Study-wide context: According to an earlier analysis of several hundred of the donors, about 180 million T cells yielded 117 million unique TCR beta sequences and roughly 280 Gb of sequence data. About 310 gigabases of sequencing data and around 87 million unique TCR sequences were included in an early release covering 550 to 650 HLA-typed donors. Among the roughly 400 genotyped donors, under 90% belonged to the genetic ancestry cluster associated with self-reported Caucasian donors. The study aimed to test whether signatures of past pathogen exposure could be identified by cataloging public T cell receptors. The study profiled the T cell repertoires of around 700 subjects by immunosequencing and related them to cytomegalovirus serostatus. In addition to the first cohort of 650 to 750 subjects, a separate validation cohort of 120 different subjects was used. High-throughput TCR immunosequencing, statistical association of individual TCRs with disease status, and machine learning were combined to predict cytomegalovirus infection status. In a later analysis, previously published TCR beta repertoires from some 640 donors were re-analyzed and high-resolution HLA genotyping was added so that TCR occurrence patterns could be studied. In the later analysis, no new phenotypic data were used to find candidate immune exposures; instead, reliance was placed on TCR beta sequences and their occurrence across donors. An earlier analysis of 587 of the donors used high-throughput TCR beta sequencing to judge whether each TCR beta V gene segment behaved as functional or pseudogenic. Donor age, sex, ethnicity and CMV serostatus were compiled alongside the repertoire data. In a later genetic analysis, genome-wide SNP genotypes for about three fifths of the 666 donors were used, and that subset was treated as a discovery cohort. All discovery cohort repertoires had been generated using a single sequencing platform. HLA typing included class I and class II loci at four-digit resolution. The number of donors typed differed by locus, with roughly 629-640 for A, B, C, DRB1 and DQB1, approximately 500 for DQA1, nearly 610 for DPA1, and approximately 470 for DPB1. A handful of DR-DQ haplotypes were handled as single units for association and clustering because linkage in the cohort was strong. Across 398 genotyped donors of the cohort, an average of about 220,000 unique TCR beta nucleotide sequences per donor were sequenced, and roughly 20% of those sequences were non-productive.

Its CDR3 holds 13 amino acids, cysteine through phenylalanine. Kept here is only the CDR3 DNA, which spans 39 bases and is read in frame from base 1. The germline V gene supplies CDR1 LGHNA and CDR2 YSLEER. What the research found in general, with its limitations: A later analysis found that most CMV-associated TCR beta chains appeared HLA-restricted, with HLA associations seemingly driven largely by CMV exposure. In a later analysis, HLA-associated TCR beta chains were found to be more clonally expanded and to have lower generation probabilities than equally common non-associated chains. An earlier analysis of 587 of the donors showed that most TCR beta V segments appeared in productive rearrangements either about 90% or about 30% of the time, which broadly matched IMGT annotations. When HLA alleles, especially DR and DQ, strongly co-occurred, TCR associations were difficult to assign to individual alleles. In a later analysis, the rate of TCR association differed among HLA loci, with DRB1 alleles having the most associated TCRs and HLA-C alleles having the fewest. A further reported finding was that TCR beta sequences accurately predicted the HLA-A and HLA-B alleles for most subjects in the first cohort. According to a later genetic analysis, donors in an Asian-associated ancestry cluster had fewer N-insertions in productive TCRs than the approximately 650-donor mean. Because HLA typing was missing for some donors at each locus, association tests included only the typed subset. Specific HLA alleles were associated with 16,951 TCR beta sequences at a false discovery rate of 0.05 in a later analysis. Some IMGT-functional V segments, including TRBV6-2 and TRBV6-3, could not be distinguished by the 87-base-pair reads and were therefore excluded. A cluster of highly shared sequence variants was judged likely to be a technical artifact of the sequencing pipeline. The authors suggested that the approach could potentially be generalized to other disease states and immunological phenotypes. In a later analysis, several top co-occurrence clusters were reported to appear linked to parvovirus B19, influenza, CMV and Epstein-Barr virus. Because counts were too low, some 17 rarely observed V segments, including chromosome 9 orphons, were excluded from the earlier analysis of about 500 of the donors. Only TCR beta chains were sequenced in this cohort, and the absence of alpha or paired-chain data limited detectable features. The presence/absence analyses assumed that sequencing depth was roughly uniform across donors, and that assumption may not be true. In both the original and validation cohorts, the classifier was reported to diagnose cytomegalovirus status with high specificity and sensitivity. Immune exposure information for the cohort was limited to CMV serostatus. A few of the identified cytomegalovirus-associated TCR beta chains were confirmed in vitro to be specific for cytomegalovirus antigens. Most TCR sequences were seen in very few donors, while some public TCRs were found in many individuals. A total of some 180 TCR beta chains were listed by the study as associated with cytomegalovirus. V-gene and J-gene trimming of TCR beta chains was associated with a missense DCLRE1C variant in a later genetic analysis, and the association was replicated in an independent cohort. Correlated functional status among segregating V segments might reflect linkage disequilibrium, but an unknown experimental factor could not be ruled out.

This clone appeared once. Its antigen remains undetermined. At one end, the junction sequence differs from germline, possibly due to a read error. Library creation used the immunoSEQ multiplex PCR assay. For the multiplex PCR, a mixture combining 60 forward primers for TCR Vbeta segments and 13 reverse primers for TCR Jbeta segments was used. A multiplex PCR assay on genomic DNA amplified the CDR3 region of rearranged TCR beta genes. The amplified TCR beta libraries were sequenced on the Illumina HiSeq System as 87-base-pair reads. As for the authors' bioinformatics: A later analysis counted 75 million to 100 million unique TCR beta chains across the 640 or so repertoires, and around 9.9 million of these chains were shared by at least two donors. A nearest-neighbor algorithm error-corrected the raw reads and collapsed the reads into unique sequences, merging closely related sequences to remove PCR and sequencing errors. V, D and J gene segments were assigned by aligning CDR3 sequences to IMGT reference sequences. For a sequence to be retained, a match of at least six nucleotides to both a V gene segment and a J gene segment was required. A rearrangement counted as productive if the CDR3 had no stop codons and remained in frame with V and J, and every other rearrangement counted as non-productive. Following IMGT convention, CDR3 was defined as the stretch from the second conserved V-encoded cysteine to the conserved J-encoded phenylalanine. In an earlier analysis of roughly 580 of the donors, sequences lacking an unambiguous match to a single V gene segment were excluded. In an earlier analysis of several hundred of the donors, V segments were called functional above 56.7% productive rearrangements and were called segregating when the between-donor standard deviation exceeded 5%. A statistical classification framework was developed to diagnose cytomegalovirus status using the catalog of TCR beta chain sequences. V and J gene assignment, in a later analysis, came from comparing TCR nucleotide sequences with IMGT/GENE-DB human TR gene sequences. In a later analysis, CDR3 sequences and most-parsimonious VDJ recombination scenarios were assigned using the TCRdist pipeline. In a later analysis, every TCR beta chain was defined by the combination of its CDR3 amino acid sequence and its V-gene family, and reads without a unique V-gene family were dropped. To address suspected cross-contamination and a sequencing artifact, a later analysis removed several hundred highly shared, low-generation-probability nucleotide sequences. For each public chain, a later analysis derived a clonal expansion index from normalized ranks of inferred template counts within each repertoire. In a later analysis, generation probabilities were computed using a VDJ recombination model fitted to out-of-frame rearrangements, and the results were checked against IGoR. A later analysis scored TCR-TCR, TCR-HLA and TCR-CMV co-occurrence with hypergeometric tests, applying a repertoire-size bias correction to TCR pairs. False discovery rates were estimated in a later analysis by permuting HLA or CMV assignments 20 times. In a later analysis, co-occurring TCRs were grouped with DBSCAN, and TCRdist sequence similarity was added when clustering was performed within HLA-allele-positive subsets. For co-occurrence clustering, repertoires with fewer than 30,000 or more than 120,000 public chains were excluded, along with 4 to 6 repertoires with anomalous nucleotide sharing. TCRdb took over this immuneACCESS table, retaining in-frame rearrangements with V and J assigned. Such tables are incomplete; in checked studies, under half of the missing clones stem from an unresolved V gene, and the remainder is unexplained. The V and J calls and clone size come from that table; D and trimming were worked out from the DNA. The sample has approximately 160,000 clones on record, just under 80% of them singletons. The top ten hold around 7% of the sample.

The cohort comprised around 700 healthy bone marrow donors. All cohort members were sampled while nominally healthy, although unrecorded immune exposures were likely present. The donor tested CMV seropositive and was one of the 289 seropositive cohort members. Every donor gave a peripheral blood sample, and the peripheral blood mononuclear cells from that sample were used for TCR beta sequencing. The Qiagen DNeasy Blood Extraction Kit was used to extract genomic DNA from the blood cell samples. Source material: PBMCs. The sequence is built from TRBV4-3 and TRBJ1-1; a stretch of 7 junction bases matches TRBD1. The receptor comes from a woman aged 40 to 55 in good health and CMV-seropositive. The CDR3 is CASSQTGNIEAFF. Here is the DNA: TGCGCCAGCAGCCAGACAGGGAACATTGAAGCTTTCTTT.